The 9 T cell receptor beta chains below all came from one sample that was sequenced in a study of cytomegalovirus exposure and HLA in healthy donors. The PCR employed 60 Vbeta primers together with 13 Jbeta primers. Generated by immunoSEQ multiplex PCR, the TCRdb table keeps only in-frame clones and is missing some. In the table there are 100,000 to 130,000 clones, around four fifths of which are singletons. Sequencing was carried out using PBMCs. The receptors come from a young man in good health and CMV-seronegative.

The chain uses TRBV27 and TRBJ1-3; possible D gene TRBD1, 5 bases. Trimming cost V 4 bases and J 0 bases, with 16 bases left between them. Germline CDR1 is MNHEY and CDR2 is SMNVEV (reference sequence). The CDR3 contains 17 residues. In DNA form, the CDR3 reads TGTGCCAGCAGTTCCGGAATCGGGACTATCTCTGGAAACACCATATATTTT. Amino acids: CASSSGIGTISGNTIYF.

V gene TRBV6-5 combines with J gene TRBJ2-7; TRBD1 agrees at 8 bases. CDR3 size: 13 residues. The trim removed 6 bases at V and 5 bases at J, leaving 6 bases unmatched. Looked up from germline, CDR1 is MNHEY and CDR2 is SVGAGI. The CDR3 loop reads CASSVDRAHEQYF. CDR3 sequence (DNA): TGTGCCAGCAGCGTGGACAGGGCCCACGAGCAGTACTTC.

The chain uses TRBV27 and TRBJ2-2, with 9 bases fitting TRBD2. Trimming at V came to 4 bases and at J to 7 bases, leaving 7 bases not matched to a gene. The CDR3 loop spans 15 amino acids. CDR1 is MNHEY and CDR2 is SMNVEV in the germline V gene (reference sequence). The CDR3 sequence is CASSSPGLAGGELFF. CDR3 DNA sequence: TGTGCCAGCAGTTCACCGGGACTAGCTGGCGGGGAGCTGTTTTTT.

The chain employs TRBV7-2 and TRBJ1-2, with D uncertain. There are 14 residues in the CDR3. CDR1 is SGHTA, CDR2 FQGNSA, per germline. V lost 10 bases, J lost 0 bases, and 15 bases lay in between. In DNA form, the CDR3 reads TGTGCCACCCTACCGACAAGAACTAACTATGGCTACACCTTC. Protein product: CATLPTRTNYGYTF. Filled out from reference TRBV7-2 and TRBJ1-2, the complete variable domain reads GAGVSQSPSNKVTEKGKDVELRCDPISGHTALYWYRQSLGQGLEFLIYFQGNSAPDKSGLPSDRFSAERTGGSVSTLTIQRTQQEDSAVYLCATLPTRTNYGYTFGSGTRLTVV.

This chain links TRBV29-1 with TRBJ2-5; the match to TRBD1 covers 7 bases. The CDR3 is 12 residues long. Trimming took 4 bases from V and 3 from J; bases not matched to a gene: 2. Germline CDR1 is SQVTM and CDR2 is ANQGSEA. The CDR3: CSVGDSKETQYF. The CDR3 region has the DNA TGCAGCGTTGGGGACAGTAAAGAGACCCAGTACTTC.

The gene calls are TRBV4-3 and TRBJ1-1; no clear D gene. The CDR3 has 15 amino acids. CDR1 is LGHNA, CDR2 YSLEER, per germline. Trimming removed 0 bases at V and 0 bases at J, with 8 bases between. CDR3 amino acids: CASSQDSQLNTEAFF. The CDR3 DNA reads TGCGCCAGCAGCCAAGATAGCCAATTGAACACTGAAGCTTTCTTT.

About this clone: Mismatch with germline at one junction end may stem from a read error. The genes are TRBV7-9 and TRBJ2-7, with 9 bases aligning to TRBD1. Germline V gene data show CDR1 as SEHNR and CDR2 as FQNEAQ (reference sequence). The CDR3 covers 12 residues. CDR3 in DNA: TGTTCCAGCGGGACAGGGTACTACGAGCAGTACTTC. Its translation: CSSGTGYYEQYF.

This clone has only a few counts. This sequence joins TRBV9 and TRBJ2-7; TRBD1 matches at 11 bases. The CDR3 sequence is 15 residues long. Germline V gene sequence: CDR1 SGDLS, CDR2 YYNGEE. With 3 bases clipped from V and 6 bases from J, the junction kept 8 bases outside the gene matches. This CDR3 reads CASSAGDRGSIEQYF. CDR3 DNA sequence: TGTGCCAGCAGCGCCGGGGACAGGGGGTCGATCGAGCAGTACTTC.

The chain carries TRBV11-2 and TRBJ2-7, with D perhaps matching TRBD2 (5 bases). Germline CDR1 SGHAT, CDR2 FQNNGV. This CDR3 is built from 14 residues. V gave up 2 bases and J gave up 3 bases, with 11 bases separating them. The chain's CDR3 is CASSLSSSLYEQYF. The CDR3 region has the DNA TGTGCCAGCAGCTTATCCTCTAGCCTCTACGAGCAGTACTTC. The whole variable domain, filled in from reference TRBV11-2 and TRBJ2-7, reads EAGVAQSPRYKIIEKRQSVAFWCNPISGHATLYWYQQILGQGPKLLIQFQNNGVVDDSQLPKDRFSAERLKGVDSTLKIQPAKLEDSAVYLCASSLSSSLYEQYFGPGTRLTVT.